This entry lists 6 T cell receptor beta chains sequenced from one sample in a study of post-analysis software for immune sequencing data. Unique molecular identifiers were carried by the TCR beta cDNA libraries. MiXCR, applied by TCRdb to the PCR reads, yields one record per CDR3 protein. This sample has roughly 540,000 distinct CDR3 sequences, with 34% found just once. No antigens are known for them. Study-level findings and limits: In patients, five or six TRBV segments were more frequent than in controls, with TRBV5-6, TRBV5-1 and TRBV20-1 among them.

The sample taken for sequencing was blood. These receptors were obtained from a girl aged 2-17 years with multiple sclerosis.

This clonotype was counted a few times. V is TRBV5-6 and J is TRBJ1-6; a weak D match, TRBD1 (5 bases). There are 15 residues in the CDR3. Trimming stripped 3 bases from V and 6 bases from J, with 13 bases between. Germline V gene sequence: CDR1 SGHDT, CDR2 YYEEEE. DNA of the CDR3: TGTGCCAGCAGCTCGAGGACGGGACCTAATTCACCCCTCCACTTT. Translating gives CASSSRTGPNSPLHF.

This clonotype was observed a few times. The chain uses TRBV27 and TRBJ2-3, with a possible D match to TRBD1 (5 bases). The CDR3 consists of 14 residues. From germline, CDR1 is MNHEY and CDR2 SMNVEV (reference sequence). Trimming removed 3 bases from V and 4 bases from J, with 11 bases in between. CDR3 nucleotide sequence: TGTGCCAGCAGTTTGCGAAGACAGCCAGATACGCAGTATTTT. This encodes CASSLRRQPDTQYF.

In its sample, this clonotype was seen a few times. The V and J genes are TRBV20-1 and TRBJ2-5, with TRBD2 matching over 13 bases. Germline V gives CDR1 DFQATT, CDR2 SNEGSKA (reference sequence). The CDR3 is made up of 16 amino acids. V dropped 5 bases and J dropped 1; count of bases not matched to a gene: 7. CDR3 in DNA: TGCAGTGCTGGACGACTAGCGGGGGGAGTCCAAGAGACCCAGTACTTC. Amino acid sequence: CSAGRLAGGVQETQYF.

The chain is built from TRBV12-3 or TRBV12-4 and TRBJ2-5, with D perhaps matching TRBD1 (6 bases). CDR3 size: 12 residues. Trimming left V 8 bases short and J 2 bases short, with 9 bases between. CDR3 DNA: TGTGCCAGCCGGACAGATCAAGAGACCCAGTACTTC. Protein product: CASRTDQETQYF.

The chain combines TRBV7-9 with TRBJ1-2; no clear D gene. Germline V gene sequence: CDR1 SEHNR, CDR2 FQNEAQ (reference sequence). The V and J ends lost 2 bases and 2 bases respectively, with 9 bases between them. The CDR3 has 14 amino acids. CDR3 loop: CASSLQQANYGYTF. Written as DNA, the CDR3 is TGTGCCAGCAGCTTACAACAAGCAAACTATGGCTACACCTTC.

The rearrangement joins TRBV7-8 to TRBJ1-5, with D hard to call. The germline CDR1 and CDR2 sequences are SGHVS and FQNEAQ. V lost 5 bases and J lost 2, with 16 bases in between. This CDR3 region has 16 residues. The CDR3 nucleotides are TGTGCCAGCAGCCCTGACTGGGGTGAAGGCAATCAGCCCCAGCATTTT. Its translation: CASSPDWGEGNQPQHF.